This T cell receptor beta chain stems from a study of T cell changes during pregnancy in multiple sclerosis. V was trimmed by 4 bases and J by 2 bases, leaving 7 bases between them. Germline V gives CDR1 SGDLS, CDR2 YYNGEE. The CDR3 consists of 13 residues. Some clones are missing from TCRdb's copy, which holds only in-frame ones; the method was immunoSEQ multiplex PCR. The sample holds tens of thousands of clones, about 91% seen once. The sample here was CD8+ T cells from peripheral blood mononuclear cells, taken after pregnancy. The sequence was obtained from a female donor with multiple sclerosis, enrolled in a pregnancy study. V gene TRBV9 combines with J gene TRBJ1-5; D remains unclear. The CDR3 sequence is CASSPEGNQPQHF. The CDR3 DNA is TGTGCCAGCAGCCCAGAGGGCAATCAGCCCCAGCATTTT.